The present TCR beta chain was sequenced within a study of T cell repertoires in cytomegalovirus infection. For the study at large: Recently identified HLA-C-restricted CMV epitopes were used, and well-studied HLA-B-restricted CMV epitopes were used as well. Public TCR beta signature analysis indicated the presence of both CMV infection and matching HLA type. Findings and caveats of the study: Dominating the ex vivo response were HLA-C-restricted CMV-specific TCR beta clonotypes.

The CDR3 totals 15 residues. The junction had 6 bases not matched to a gene; V was cut back by 6 bases and J by 1 base. As concerns this clonotype: Its antigen is currently unknown.

Each CDR3 protein gets one entry after TCRdb re-called the reads with MiXCR. This table holds about 900,000 distinct CDR3 sequences, 31% found once. The chain has TRBV12-3 or TRBV12-4 and TRBJ1-5, with 7 bases lining up with TRBD1. This TCR derives from a human donor in good health (CMV status not recorded). Some clones in this sample may be carry-over from other donors' samples. Material: cultured CD8+ T cells from PBMCs, obtained from culture after CMV antigen stimulation. Here the CDR3 reads CASRRDSLSNQPQHF. The CDR3 nucleotides read TGTGCCAGCAGGCGGGACAGCCTCAGCAATCAGCCCCAGCATTTT.